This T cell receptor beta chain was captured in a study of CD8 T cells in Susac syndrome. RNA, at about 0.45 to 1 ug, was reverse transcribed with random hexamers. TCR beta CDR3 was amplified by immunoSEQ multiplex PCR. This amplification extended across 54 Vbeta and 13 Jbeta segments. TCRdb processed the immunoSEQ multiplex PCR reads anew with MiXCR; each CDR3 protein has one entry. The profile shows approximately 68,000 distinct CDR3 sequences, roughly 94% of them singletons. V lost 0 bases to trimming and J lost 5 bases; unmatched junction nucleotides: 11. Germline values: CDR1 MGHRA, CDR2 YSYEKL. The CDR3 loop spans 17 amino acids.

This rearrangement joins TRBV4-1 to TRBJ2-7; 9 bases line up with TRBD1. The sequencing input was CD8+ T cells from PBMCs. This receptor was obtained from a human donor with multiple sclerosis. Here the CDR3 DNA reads TGCGCCAGCAGCCAAGATCCGGGGACAGGGTCCCAGAACGAGCAGTACTTC. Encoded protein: CASSQDPGTGSQNEQYF.